This is a list of T cell receptor beta chains from one sample in a study of cytomegalovirus exposure and HLA in healthy donors. Sequenced by immunoSEQ multiplex PCR; TCRdb stores in-frame clones only, minus some. In the table there are some 41,000 clones, roughly three quarters of which are singletons. Sequenced: PBMCs. These TCRs come from a man between 35 and 55 years old in good health and CMV-seronegative. The CDR3 runs from the conserved cysteine through the conserved F or W. Each record gives: CDR3 length, D gene, V gene, clone size, CDR3 protein. A D gene is named only where the DNA matches it firmly. Size values are once, few and many counts, or a class for expanded clones, and some rows have none.

>15|TRBD2|TRBV9|-
CASSVTSGVYNEQFF
>14|TRBD1|TRBV6-5|few
CASRRQGTYNEQFF
>13|TRBD1|TRBV7-8|few
CASSPGQPYEQYF
>16|-|TRBV7-2|-
CASSLNFGSLNSPLHF
>15|TRBD1|TRBV5-8|-
CASSWGTGYHTEAFF
>15|TRBD2|TRBV6-1|-
CASSEVGSGAGELFF
>13|-|TRBV5-1|-
CASSLKANTEAFF
>16|-|TRBV4-1|-
CASSQAERSSGNTIYF
>19|-|TRBV5-1|few
CASSLDSRDTSSYNSPLHF
>13|-|TRBV9|few
CASSGTFTDTQYF
>13|-|TRBV30|-
CAWSFSTNEKLFF
>14|-|TRBV4-1|-
CASSQEYGSYEQYF
>13|-|TRBV25-1|-
CASSEGSSGGYTF
>14|TRBD1|TRBV28|once
CATALPQGPQPQHF
>13|TRBD1|TRBV19|-
CARGGTGDNEQYF
>17|TRBD1|TRBV2|-
CASSGPGTENSNQPQHF
>11|-|TRBV29-1|few
CSVPSRDGYTF
>13|-|TRBV2|once
CASTEEGRNGYTF
>15|-|TRBV28|few
CASSLVSGYNEKLFF
>14|-|TRBV4-1|-
CASSQVGQDNEQFF
>14|TRBD1|TRBV28|few
CASSLEDRSKGYTF
>15|TRBD1|TRBV28|-
CASSLPQGVPYGYTF
>12|TRBD2|TRBV5-5|-
CASSIPGGEQYF
>14|TRBD2|TRBV5-8|-
CASSGGGLAETQYF
>14|-|TRBV6-1|-
CASSEEQYNYGYTF
>15|-|TRBV19|-
CASNPEGYSNQPQHF
>14|TRBD2|TRBV30|-
CAYKTSGVTDTQYF
>15|TRBD1|TRBV30|-
CAWSLPGQVYNEQFF
>17|TRBD1|TRBV28|-
CASTLGTGLTSYYGYTF
>14|TRBD1|TRBV7-2|-
CASSPGTGTSPLHF
>15|TRBD1|TRBV6-1|-
CASLRPRDRGGEQFF
>18|-|TRBV7-8|-
CASSFDGPTGFGNQPQHF
>13|-|TRBV6-5|-
CASSYEEDSPLHF
>15|-|TRBV9|-
CASSVLQFPYNEQFF
>14|-|TRBV6-1|-
CASRAGSSTDTQYF
>14|-|TRBV7-9|-
CASSLVSGANVLTF
>14|TRBD1|TRBV6-1|-
CASSGTGRSTEAFF
>14|TRBD1|TRBV7-8|-
CASSFHRDSYEQYF
>16|TRBD2|TRBV7-9|-
CASSSPGLAGTYEQYF
>13|TRBD1|TRBV10-3|-
CAISPGQNYEQYF
>12|-|TRBV6-5|-
CASSLNTGELFF
>14|TRBD1|TRBV7-2|few
CASSNRDRVSPLHF
>12|-|TRBV27|few
CASKGQEETQYF
>13|-|TRBV7-2|-
CASSPPGVGTQYF
>13|-|TRBV25-1|-
CASSRTKYTEAFF
>13|TRBD1|TRBV19|-
CASNWQGDQPQHF
>15|-|TRBV7-2|-
CASSSDGGGNQPQHF
>16|TRBD1|TRBV2|-
CASDRGMGSRGETQYF
>15|-|TRBV7-2|-
CASSLGGESYNEQFF
>17|TRBD2|TRBV4-3|-
CASSQDQFSSGANEQFF
>15|-|TRBV7-8|-
CASSLGGVSGYGYTF
>14|-|TRBV7-8|few
CASSGGGRYQPQHF
>12|-|TRBV30|-
CAWNSPSYEQYF